This T cell receptor beta chain was sequenced for a study of CXCR3-negative and CXCR3-positive naive CD8 T cells. Study overall: The libraries together contributed approximately 150 million TRB reads, each supplying about 1.5 +/- 0.3 million. Study-wide findings and caveats: Cryopreserved cells partially lost CXCR3 expression, and fresh PBMCs were used in most assays. Similar TRBV-TRBJ usage was seen in naive cells (both CXCR3-negative and CXCR3-positive), but memory cells differed. CXCR3-positive naive cells had more hydrophobic TRB CDR3s than CXCR3-negative naive cells.

With UMI labels, 5' RACE was used to prepare the TRB cDNA libraries. Reprocessing the 5' RACE reads, TCRdb reports a single entry for every CDR3 protein and omits DNA. The table for this sample gives over 35,000 distinct CDR3 sequences. Regarding this clonotype: Its antigen remains unidentified.

The CDR3 is 17 amino acids. The V gene's germline CDR1 is MDHEN and CDR2 SYDVKM. The TCR sequence derives from a human donor in good health. Some clones in this sample may be carry-over from other donors' samples. The sample consisted of naive CXCR3- CD8+ T cells from blood. As to subset: CD45RO-CCR7+CD27+CD95- naive CD8+ T cells lacking CXCR3 (TNR3-). This sequence joins TRBV28 and TRBJ2-3; lacking DNA, the TRBD1 call made by TCRdb goes unchecked. The CDR3 protein is CASSFPVGGGRTDTQYF.